A single sample gave rise to the 3 T cell receptor beta chains below, sequenced in a study of cytomegalovirus exposure and HLA in healthy donors. PCR amplification relied on 60 Vbeta primers (plus 13 Jbeta primers). Data came from immunoSEQ multiplex PCR; TCRdb stores just in-frame clones and leaves some out. Of about 120,000 clones in the sample, over 65% are singletons; the top ten hold 2.7%. The specimen sequenced was PBMCs. These receptors originate from a woman between 35 and 50 years old in good health and CMV-seropositive.

The chain carries TRBV6-5 and TRBJ2-1, with 8 positions matching TRBD2. The CDR3 covers 15 residues. V trimming: 5 bases; J trimming: 8 bases; junction bases outside the gene matches: 11. Germline CDR1 and CDR2: MNHEY and SVGAGI. Written as DNA, the CDR3 is TGTGCCAGCAGTACGGGGGGGGCTCAGACCGATGAGCAGTTCTTC. This translates into CASSTGGAQTDEQFF.

This clone was counted only a few times. The chain carries TRBV7-9 and TRBJ2-1; possibly TRBD2 for D (5 bases). The CDR3 is 11 residues long. Deletions cut 5 bases from V and 8 bases from J, with 7 bases between. CDR1 is SEHNR and CDR2 is FQNEAQ in the germline V gene (reference sequence). CDR3 in amino acids: CASSKDYEQFF. CDR3 sequence (DNA): TGTGCCAGCAGCAAGGACTATGAGCAGTTCTTC.

The J gene is TRBJ2-7, the V gene TRBV7-9; 7 bases fit TRBD1. Trimming cost V 5 bases and J 5 bases; bases outside gene matches: 6. This CDR3 is 13 amino acids long. Germline V CDR1 and CDR2: SEHNR, FQNEAQ (reference sequence). The CDR3 nucleotides are TGTGCCAGCAGCATGACAGGGCTCCACGAGCAGTACTTC. It is translated as CASSMTGLHEQYF. The full variable domain, completed using reference TRBV7-9 and TRBJ2-7, is DTGVSQNPRHKITKRGQNVTFRCDPISEHNRLYWYRQTLGQGPEFLTYFQNEAQLEKSRLLSDRFSAERPKGSFSTLEIQRTEQGDSAMYLCASSMTGLHEQYFGPGTRLTVT.